This is a list of T cell receptor beta chains from one sample in a study of cytomegalovirus exposure and HLA in healthy donors. Only in-frame clones appear in the TCRdb table, and some are missing; sequencing was by immunoSEQ multiplex PCR. The data contain some 180,000 clones, about 83% of them singletons. The sequenced sample consisted of PBMCs. The receptors were sampled from a female donor in good health and CMV-seronegative. Each CDR3 is given with its conserved first and last residue. D genes are given only for firm matches. Rows may omit the clone size; those that give it use once, few, many or a size class.

j_gene: TRBJ2-5; d_gene: TRBD2; v_gene: TRBV7-2; abundance: -; CDR3nt: TGTGCCAGCAGTTATAGCGGGAGCCAAGAGACCCAGTACTTC; CDR3aa: CASSYSGSQETQYF
j_gene: TRBJ2-7; d_gene: -; v_gene: TRBV7-9; abundance: -; CDR3nt: TGTGCCAGCAGAAAAGAGGGCCTGCGCTACGAGCAGTACTTC; CDR3aa: CASRKEGLRYEQYF
j_gene: TRBJ2-3; d_gene: -; v_gene: TRBV13; abundance: -; CDR3nt: TGTGCCAGCAGGCCCGAGGGCGGGGTTTTCACAAATACGCAGTATTTT; CDR3aa: CASRPEGGVFTNTQYF
j_gene: TRBJ2-3; d_gene: TRBD2; v_gene: TRBV7-3; abundance: once; CDR3nt: TGTGCCAGCAGCGTCATAGCGGGGGGGGCGGCAGATACGCAGTATTTT; CDR3aa: CASSVIAGGAADTQYF
j_gene: TRBJ2-2; d_gene: TRBD1; v_gene: TRBV19; abundance: once; CDR3nt: TGTGCCAGTAGTACCAGGGGGTGGAACACCGGGGAGCTGTTTTTT; CDR3aa: CASSTRGWNTGELFF
j_gene: TRBJ1-1; d_gene: -; v_gene: TRBV18; abundance: few; CDR3nt: TGTGCCAGCTCACCGCAACAGGGTTTGAGCACTGAAGCTTTCTTT; CDR3aa: CASSPQQGLSTEAFF
j_gene: TRBJ2-7; d_gene: TRBD2; v_gene: TRBV5-1; abundance: -; CDR3nt: TGCGCCAGCAGCTCCTTGACTAGCGGGAGCTCCTACGAGCAGTACTTC; CDR3aa: CASSSLTSGSSYEQYF
j_gene: TRBJ1-2; d_gene: -; v_gene: TRBV27; abundance: -; CDR3nt: TGTGCCAGCAGTCTCCGAGGGCTTAACTATGGCTACACCTTC; CDR3aa: CASSLRGLNYGYTF
j_gene: TRBJ2-1; d_gene: -; v_gene: TRBV11-2; abundance: -; CDR3nt: TGTGCCAGCAGCTTAGGGGGATGGGAGAAGGTCTACAATGAGCAGTTCTTC; CDR3aa: CASSLGGWEKVYNEQFF
j_gene: TRBJ1-4; d_gene: TRBD1; v_gene: TRBV6-1; abundance: -; CDR3nt: TGTGCCAGCAGTGAACCAGGGACAGGGGATGACGGAAACGAAAAACTGTTTTTT; CDR3aa: CASSEPGTGDDGNEKLFF
j_gene: TRBJ2-5; d_gene: -; v_gene: TRBV5-1; abundance: -; CDR3nt: TGCGCCAGCAGCTTGGGGGCTACTAGGCAAGAGACCCAGTACTTC; CDR3aa: CASSLGATRQETQYF
j_gene: TRBJ2-6; d_gene: TRBD1; v_gene: TRBV2; abundance: -; CDR3nt: TGTGCCAGCAGTGTACAGGGGGCTGGGGCCAACGTCCTGACTTTC; CDR3aa: CASSVQGAGANVLTF
j_gene: TRBJ1-4; d_gene: -; v_gene: TRBV27; abundance: few; CDR3nt: TGTGCCAGCAGTCAGACAGGTCTTGGTGAAAAACTGTTTTTT; CDR3aa: CASSQTGLGEKLFF
j_gene: TRBJ1-2; d_gene: -; v_gene: TRBV5-8; abundance: once; CDR3nt: TGTGCCAGCAGCTTGGACAGAATGTATGGCTACACCTTC; CDR3aa: CASSLDRMYGYTF
j_gene: TRBJ2-5; d_gene: -; v_gene: TRBV7-9; abundance: -; CDR3nt: TGTGCCAGCAGCTTAGGATTTGGCACGGAGACCCAGTACTTC; CDR3aa: CASSLGFGTETQYF
j_gene: TRBJ2-1; d_gene: -; v_gene: TRBV6-6; abundance: -; CDR3nt: TGTGCCAGCAGTTCAGGGAATTCCCATGAGCAGTTCTTC; CDR3aa: CASSSGNSHEQFF
j_gene: TRBJ1-3; d_gene: TRBD1; v_gene: TRBV6-5; abundance: once; CDR3nt: TGTGCCAGCAGTTCAATCCTCGGACAGGGAGACACCATATATTTT; CDR3aa: CASSSILGQGDTIYF
j_gene: TRBJ2-7; d_gene: TRBD1; v_gene: TRBV5-6; abundance: -; CDR3nt: TGTGCCAGCAGCTGGAGACAGGGACACTACGAGCAGTACTTC; CDR3aa: CASSWRQGHYEQYF
j_gene: TRBJ1-2; d_gene: -; v_gene: TRBV30; abundance: -; CDR3nt: TGTGCCTGGACCCTCCAAAACCATCCGACAGAGTTAACTAATGGCTACACCTTC; CDR3aa: CAWTLQNHPTELTNGYTF
j_gene: TRBJ2-7; d_gene: TRBD2; v_gene: TRBV7-2; abundance: few; CDR3nt: TGTGCCAGCAGCTTAGGCGGGACTATTAGTTACGAGCAGTACTTC; CDR3aa: CASSLGGTISYEQYF